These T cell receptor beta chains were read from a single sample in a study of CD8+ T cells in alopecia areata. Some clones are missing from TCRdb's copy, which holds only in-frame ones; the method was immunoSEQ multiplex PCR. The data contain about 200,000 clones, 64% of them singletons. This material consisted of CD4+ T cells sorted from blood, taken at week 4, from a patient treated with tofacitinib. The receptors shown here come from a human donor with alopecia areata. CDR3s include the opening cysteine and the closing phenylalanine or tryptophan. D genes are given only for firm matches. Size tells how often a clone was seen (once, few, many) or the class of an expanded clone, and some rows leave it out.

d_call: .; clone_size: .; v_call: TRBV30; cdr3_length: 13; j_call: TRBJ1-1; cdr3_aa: CASSGQMNTEAFF; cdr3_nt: TGTGCCTCTTCAGGACAGATGAACACTGAAGCTTTCTTT
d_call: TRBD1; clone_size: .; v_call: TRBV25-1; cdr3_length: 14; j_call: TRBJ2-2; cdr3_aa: CASSRTGVNGELFF; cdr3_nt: TGTGCCAGCAGTAGAACAGGGGTTAACGGGGAGCTGTTTTTT
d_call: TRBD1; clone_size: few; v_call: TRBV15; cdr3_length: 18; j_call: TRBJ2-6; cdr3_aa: CATSILQGDSSGANVLTF; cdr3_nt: TGTGCCACCAGCATCCTACAGGGGGATAGCTCTGGGGCCAACGTCCTGACTTTC
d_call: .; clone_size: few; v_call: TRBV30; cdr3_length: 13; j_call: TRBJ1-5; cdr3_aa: CAWSESVNQPQHF; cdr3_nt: TGTGCCTGGAGTGAGTCTGTCAATCAGCCCCAGCATTTT
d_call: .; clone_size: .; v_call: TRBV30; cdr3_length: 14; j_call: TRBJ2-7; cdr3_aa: CAWSVPGLSYEQYF; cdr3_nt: TGTGCCTGGAGTGTACCGGGATTGTCCTACGAGCAGTACTTC
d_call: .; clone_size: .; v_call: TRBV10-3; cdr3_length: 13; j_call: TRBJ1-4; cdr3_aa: CATQGNTNEKLFF; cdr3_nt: TGTGCCACGCAGGGGAATACTAATGAAAAACTGTTTTTT
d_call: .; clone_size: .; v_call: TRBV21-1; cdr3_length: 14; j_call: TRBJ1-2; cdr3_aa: CASSLRGERSGYTF; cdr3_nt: TGTGCCAGCAGCCTCAGGGGGGAACGGTCGGGCTACACCTTC
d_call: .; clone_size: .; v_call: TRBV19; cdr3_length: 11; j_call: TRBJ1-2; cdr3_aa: CASSMDYGYTF; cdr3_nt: TGTGCCAGTAGTATGGACTATGGCTACACCTTC
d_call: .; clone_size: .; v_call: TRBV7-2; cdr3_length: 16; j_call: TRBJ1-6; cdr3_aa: CASSSGGKATYSPLHF; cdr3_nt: TGTGCCAGCAGCTCCGGGGGGAAAGCAACTTATTCACCCCTCCACTTT
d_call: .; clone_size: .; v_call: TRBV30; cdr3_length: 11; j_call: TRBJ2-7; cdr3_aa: CAWSVRREQYF; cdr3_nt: TGTGCCTGGAGTGTACGCCGAGAGCAGTACTTC
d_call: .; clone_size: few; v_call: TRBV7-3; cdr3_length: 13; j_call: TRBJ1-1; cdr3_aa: CASSFRENTEAFF; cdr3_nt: TGTGCCAGCAGTTTCAGAGAGAACACTGAAGCTTTCTTT